This T cell receptor beta chain was captured in a study of CD8+CD57+ T cells in acquired aplastic anemia. About the study: The average read count for CD4+ cells in healthy donors was around 11 million.

Template material for TCR beta VDJ and CDR3 profiling consisted of genomic DNA. Using its own MiXCR run on the reads, TCRdb lists one record per CDR3 protein. The table lists about 220,000 distinct CDR3 sequences, approximately 35% of them singletons. Germline lookup yields CDR1 SNHLY and CDR2 FYNNEI. The CDR3 extends over 15 amino acids. Trimming left V 2 bases short and J 4 bases short, with 14 bases between. Sequencing used sorted CD4+, CD8+, or CD8+CD57+ T cells (not recorded which) from PBMCs. V gene TRBV2 combines with J gene TRBJ1-1, with a tentative D call TRBD1 (5 bases). The source is a human donor in good health, serving as a control. The CDR3 here is CASSENGGLFTEAFF. Here the CDR3 DNA reads TGTGCCAGCAGTGAAAATGGGGGACTGTTCACTGAAGCTTTCTTT.